These 4 T cell receptor beta chains came from one sample sequenced in a study of cytomegalovirus exposure and HLA in healthy donors. PCR employed 60 Vbeta and 13 Jbeta primers. This table comes from immunoSEQ multiplex PCR, and its TCRdb copy is limited to in-frame clones, with some not included. The sample carries more than 85,000 clones, approximately 80% recorded once. The sequenced sample consisted of PBMCs. All receptors come from a man aged 25-45 years in good health and CMV-seropositive.

On this clone itself: The final CDR3 position lacks the conserved phenylalanine or tryptophan, pointing to a likely read error. V gene TRBV7-8 combines with J gene TRBJ1-6, with 8 bases aligning to TRBD1. The germline V gene has CDR1 SGHVS and CDR2 FQNEAQ. The CDR3 is made up of 14 amino acids. The V and J ends lost 5 bases and 5 bases, in that order; junction bases with no gene match: 2. For the CDR3, the DNA is TGTGCCAGCAGCCGGACAGGGAATAATTCACCCCTCCACTCT. Amino acid sequence: CASSRTGNNSPLHS.

J is TRBJ1-6 and V is TRBV6-5, with D tentatively TRBD1 (6 bases). The CDR3 extends over 15 amino acids. Between the trimmed V and J ends, which lost 7 bases and 10 bases, there was a span of 20 bases. Germline V gene lookup returns CDR1 MNHEY and CDR2 SVGAGI. The CDR3 sequence: CASTRLGGGLSPLHF. Here the CDR3 DNA reads TGTGCCAGCACCCGCCTCGGGGGGGGCTTATCACCCCTCCACTTT.

Written as DNA, the CDR3 is TGTGCCAGTAGTAGGCCCGGGACAGAAGCTTTCTTT. As protein: CASSRPGTEAFF. This chain links TRBV19 with TRBJ1-1, with D possibly matching TRBD1 (6 bases). The CDR3 has 12 residues. The V end lost 4 bases, the J end lost 8 bases, and 11 bases lay between the germline ends. Looked up from germline, CDR1 is LNHDA and CDR2 is SQIVND (reference sequence).

The chain links TRBV19 to TRBJ1-4; 8 nucleotides align to TRBD1. The CDR3 covers 15 residues. The V gene end was trimmed by 3 bases and the J gene end by 5 bases; junction bases not matched to a gene: 5. CDR1 and CDR2 from the germline V gene are LNHDA and SQIVND (reference sequence). The DNA for the CDR3 is TGTGCCAGTAGTATGATCGACAGGGGAAATGAAAAACTGTTTTTT. Translation: CASSMIDRGNEKLFF.